Listed here are 28 T cell receptor beta chains from one sample, sequenced in a study of T cell clonality in common variable immunodeficiency. Some clones are missing from TCRdb's copy, which holds only in-frame ones; the method was immunoSEQ multiplex PCR. The sample yields about 32,000 clones, without any singletons. The source material was peripheral blood mononuclear cells. These TCRs come from a person aged 18-70 years in good health.

This clone was seen ten or more times. The sequenced fragment ends 3 residues before the CDR3 boundary, so the rest is inferred from the germline J gene. V and J are TRBV10-3 and TRBJ1-2, with D tentatively TRBD1 (5 bases). The CDR3 contains 14 residues. V shed 3 bases and J shed 4 bases, with 12 bases lying between them. The V gene's germline CDR1 is ENHRY and CDR2 SYGVKD. This chain's CDR3 is CAISDADGGYGYTF. The CDR3 bases that were read are TGTGCCATCAGTGATGCGGACGGGGGCTATGGC.

In this sample, this clone turned up many times. With the read ending 3 residues before the CDR3 end, the germline J gene is used to fill in that end. The V gene is TRBV11-2, the J gene TRBJ2-4, with 7 bases fitting TRBD1. The CDR3 totals 13 residues. J was trimmed by 6 bases and V by 4 bases; bases with no gene match: 3. The germline V gene has CDR1 SGHAT and CDR2 FQNNGV. The CDR3 here is CASSSRQGNIQYF. The sequenced CDR3 bases are TGTGCCAGCAGCTCCCGACAGGGAAACATT.

Comment on this clone: The read is 3 residues too short to cover the CDR3 end, so that end is filled in from the germline J gene. The V gene is TRBV7-9, the J gene TRBJ1-2, with 7 bases aligning to TRBD1. Per germline, CDR1 SEHNR and CDR2 FQNEAQ (reference sequence). The CDR3 has 14 residues. The CDR3 protein is CASSSPEGARDYTF. The sequenced part of the CDR3 DNA is TGTGCCAGCAGCTCGCCGGAGGGGGCGCGCGAC.

This clone was seen ten or more times. The read comes to an end 3 residues before the CDR3 does, leaving the germline J gene to fill in the end. The genes are TRBV20-1 and TRBJ2-1; 9 bases fit TRBD2. The CDR3 length is 18 residues. Germline trimming cut 5 bases from V and 5 bases from J; bases unmatched to any gene: 19. Germline assignment: CDR1 DFQATT and CDR2 SNEGSKA (reference sequence). The CDR3 sequence: CSADRDSWREGRNNEQFF. CDR3 bases read: TGCAGTGCTGACCGGGACAGTTGGCGGGAGGGCCGGAACAATGAG.

This clone came up many times. Read data end 3 residues before the CDR3 end; the end is taken from the germline J gene. The rearrangement uses TRBV6-4 and TRBJ2-5; D is unclear. V was clipped by 6 bases and J by 7 bases, with 9 bases between them. Germline-derived CDR1 and CDR2 are MRHNA and SNTAGT. The length of the CDR3 is 11 residues. CDR3 protein: CASRKGPTQYF. The part of the CDR3 DNA that was read is TGTGCCAGCAGGAAAGGCCCGACC.

In its sample, this clone was seen many times. This CDR3 reads CAWSGSSGRVGILADTQYF. The sequenced CDR3 bases are TGTGCCTGGAGTGGAAGTAGCGGGAGGGTGGGGATACTCGCAGATACG. This rearrangement joins TRBV30 to TRBJ2-3, with 11 nucleotides matching TRBD2. The CDR3 extends 3 residues past the end of the read, so its final part is completed from the germline J gene. CDR1 GTSNPN and CDR2 SVGIG come from the germline V gene (reference sequence). The CDR3 spans 19 residues. V gave up 1 base and J gave up 4 bases; unmatched junction bases: 16.

The table lists this clone with many counts. The read comes to an end 3 residues before the CDR3 does, leaving the germline J gene to fill in the end. This chain uses TRBV7-2 with TRBJ1-5; TRBD1 agrees at 7 bases. Germline V gives CDR1 SGHTA, CDR2 FQGNSA. The CDR3 has 14 amino acids. V shed 5 bases, J shed 5 bases, and the junction held 6 bases outside the gene matches. The CDR3: CASSQNRGDQPQHF. Incomplete CDR3 DNA: TGTGCCAGCAGCCAAAACAGGGGAGATCAGCCC. Using reference TRBV7-2 and TRBJ1-5 for the parts outside the CDR3, the full variable domain is GAGVSQSPSNKVTEKGKDVELRCDPISGHTALYWYRQSLGQGLEFLIYFQGNSAPDKSGLPSDRFSAERTGGSVSTLTIQRTQQEDSAVYLCASSQNRGDQPQHFGDGTRLSIL.

This clone was found many times. Germline and junction disagree at one end, which may indicate a read error. The CDR3 end is not reached by the read, which stops 3 residues before it; the germline J gene fills it in. The chain uses TRBV7-7 and TRBJ2-2; 15 bases map to TRBD2. In germline, CDR1 is SSHAT, CDR2 FNYEAQ (reference sequence). The CDR3 covers 16 residues. CDR3 amino acids: CASSRTSGRAVGELFF. The DNA read from the CDR3 is TGTGCTAGCAGTCGGACTAGCGGGAGGGCTGTCGGGGAG.

This clone was counted ten times or more. Read coverage stops 3 residues before the CDR3 terminus; the germline J gene supplies the remainder. This chain connects TRBV7-3 to TRBJ2-6, with 10 nucleotides matching TRBD2. Trimming cost V 5 bases and J 1 base; bases outside gene matches: 5. The germline V gene has CDR1 SGHTA and CDR2 FQGTGA. The CDR3 covers 17 residues. The CDR3 DNA, read in part, is TGTGCCAGCAGCCCACAGACTAGCGGGTCTGGGGCCAACGTC. Protein: CASSPQTSGSGANV. The full CDR3 is CASSPQTSGSGANVLTF.

There are many counts of this clone. With the read ending 3 residues before the CDR3 end, the germline J gene is used to fill in that end. The gene calls are TRBV12-3 or TRBV12-4 and TRBJ2-1; 13 nucleotides agree with TRBD2. Trimming at V came to 7 bases and at J to 7 bases, leaving 7 bases not matched to a gene. The CDR3 extends over 15 amino acids. The CDR3 loop reads CASTAGLAGINEQFF. CDR3 bases read: TGTGCCAGCACCGCGGGACTAGCGGGAATTAATGAG.

In its sample, this clone was seen many times. The read ends 3 residues shy of where the CDR3 ends; the end is completed using the germline J gene. The chain carries TRBV2 and TRBJ2-7; 10 bases agree with TRBD2. This CDR3 region has 14 residues. Trimming at V came to 2 bases and at J to 5 bases, leaving 3 bases not matched to a gene. Germline loops: CDR1 SNHLY, CDR2 FYNNEI. The sequenced part of the CDR3 DNA is TGTGCCAGCAGTGAACTAGCGGGAGTCCACGAG. Translation gives CASSELAGVHE. The entire CDR3 is CASSELAGVHEQYF.

This clone was observed at least ten times. The CDR3 sequence is CSARDGGTGELFF. CDR3 bases read: TGCAGTGCTAGAGATGGCGGGACCGGGGAG. This rearrangement joins TRBV20-1 to TRBJ2-2; D possibly corresponds to TRBD2 (5 bases). The read halts 3 residues ahead of the CDR3 end, with the missing end drawn from the germline J gene. CDR1 and CDR2 (germline): DFQATT, SNEGSKA (reference sequence). Trimming pared 0 bases from V and 5 bases from J, leaving 7 bases between. The CDR3 is 13 residues long.

This clone was counted at least ten times. The DNA read from the CDR3 is TGCAGCGTGAATCCCCTACAGGGTAGGACTGAA. Translated: CSVNPLQGRTE. The full CDR3 reads CSVNPLQGRTEAFF. The rearrangement uses TRBV29-1 and TRBJ1-1; a weak D match, TRBD1 (6 bases). The sequence runs out 3 residues before the end of the CDR3; the remainder is reconstructed from the germline J gene. The CDR3 has 14 residues. The V and J ends lost 6 bases and 5 bases respectively, with 19 bases between them. The V gene's germline CDR1 is SQVTM and CDR2 ANQGSEA.

This clone has only a few counts. The read halts 3 residues ahead of the CDR3 end, with the missing end drawn from the germline J gene. The gene calls are TRBV7-2 and TRBJ1-1; 12 bases are shared with TRBD1. The V segment lost 5 bases and the J segment 6 bases; nucleotides outside the gene matches: 1. The CDR3 runs to 13 residues. Germline CDR1 is SGHTA and CDR2 is FQGNSA. The sequenced part of the CDR3 DNA is TGTGCCAGCAGCCGGGACAGGGGGCCTGAA. It specifies CASSRDRGPE. The CDR3 in full is CASSRDRGPEAFF.

About this clone: The CDR3 extends 3 residues past the end of the read, so its final part is completed from the germline J gene. This chain uses TRBV2 with TRBJ2-3, with unresolved D. The CDR3 consists of 14 residues. The germline V gene has CDR1 SNHLY and CDR2 FYNNEI. CDR3: CASSRVNSNQPQYF. Incomplete CDR3 DNA: TGTGCCAGCAGCCGGGTCAATAGCAATCAGCCG.

The sample holds many counts of this clone. The read comes to an end 3 residues before the CDR3 does, leaving the germline J gene to fill in the end. The chain has TRBV28 and TRBJ2-5, with 7 bases identical to TRBD1. V was clipped by 6 bases and J by 3 bases; unmatched bases: 4. This CDR3 comprises 13 residues. Germline V CDR1 and CDR2: MDHEN, SYDVKM. CDR3 DNA, as far as it was read: TGTGCCAGCAGATTGGGACAGAAAGAGACC. It is translated as CASRLGQKET. The full CDR3 reads CASRLGQKETQYF. Full variable domain (remainder filled in from reference TRBV28 and TRBJ2-5): DVKVTQSSRYLVKRTGEKVFLECVQDMDHENMFWYRQDPGLGLRLIYFSYDVKMKEKGDIPEGYSVSREKKERFSLILESASTNQTSMYLCASRLGQKETQYFGPGTRLLVL.

This clone has ten or more counts. The CDR3 bases that were read are TGTGCCAGCAGCTTAGCGCGGGAGGATACG. This translates into CASSLAREDT. The full CDR3 reads CASSLAREDTQYF. V and J are TRBV7-8 and TRBJ2-3; the match to TRBD2 covers 7 bases. With the read ending 3 residues before the CDR3 end, the germline J gene is used to fill in that end. This CDR3 comprises 13 residues. Per the germline V gene, CDR1 is SGHVS and CDR2 is FQNEAQ. V gave up 0 bases and J gave up 6 bases; unmatched junction bases: 0.

This clone occurred many times. From the germline J gene comes the end of the CDR3, since the read stops 3 residues before it. The chain links TRBV20-1 to TRBJ2-7, with a weak D call TRBD1 (7 bases). The length of the CDR3 is 14 residues. The V and J ends lost 3 bases and 2 bases respectively, with 14 bases between them. Germline CDR1 and CDR2: DFQATT and SNEGSKA (reference sequence). CDR3 DNA (partial): TGCAGTGCTAGTCTCGTCAGGGGGGCCTACGAG. Translated: CSASLVRGAYE. The complete CDR3 reads CSASLVRGAYEQYF.

On this clone: A much larger clone sits a single nucleotide away, making a read error possible. Read sequence stops 3 residues before the CDR3 end, and the germline J gene provides the missing end. Other DNA sequences in this specimen translate into the identical CDR3. The gene calls are TRBV20-1 and TRBJ1-1; possible D gene TRBD1, 6 bases. Germline V gene data show CDR1 as DFQATT and CDR2 as SNEGSKA (reference sequence). Deletions cut 3 bases from V and 4 bases from J, with 18 bases between. CDR3 length: 15 residues. The CDR3 loop is CSARVWVRGATEAFF. The part of the CDR3 DNA that was read is TGCAGTGCTAGGGTTTGGGTCAGGGGCGCCACTGAA.

In this sample, this clone turned up many times. The read finishes 3 residues shy of the CDR3 end, and the germline J gene is used to complete it. The chain uses TRBV5-1 and TRBJ2-7; 14 nucleotides agree with TRBD2. This CDR3 region has 19 residues. With V trimmed by 3 bases and J by 1 base, 12 bases remained unmatched. Germline CDR1 is SGHRS and CDR2 is YFSETQ. The sequenced CDR3 bases are TGCGCCAGCAGCTCAGCGGGACTAGCGGGAGTCTCCGCATCCTACGAG. This sequence encodes CASSSAGLAGVSASYE. The entire CDR3 sequence reads CASSSAGLAGVSASYEQYF.

This clone came up many times. The CDR3 end lies 3 residues beyond the end of the read and is filled in from the germline J gene. The gene calls are TRBV20-1 and TRBJ2-5, with TRBD2 identical over 8 bases. The germline CDR1 and CDR2 sequences are DFQATT and SNEGSKA (reference sequence). This CDR3 spans 14 amino acids. V dropped 6 bases and J dropped 0; count of bases not matched to a gene: 6. The covered CDR3 bases are TGCAGTGCCGGGGGGGGGAGCAACCAAGAGACC. Protein sequence: CSAGGGSNQET. The full CDR3 reads CSAGGGSNQETQYF.

At least ten counts were recorded for this clone. The missing CDR3 end, 3 residues past where the read stops, is filled in from the germline J gene. The chain carries TRBV6-1 and TRBJ2-3; D possibly corresponds to TRBD1 (5 bases). The CDR3 has 13 amino acids. The V end lost 4 bases, the J end lost 3 bases, and 8 bases lay between the germline ends. Looked up from germline, CDR1 is MNHNS and CDR2 is SASEGT. This CDR3 reads CASSAGLTDTQYF. The covered CDR3 bases are TGTGCCAGCAGTGCAGGGTTGACAGATACG.

This clone was picked up many times. The covered CDR3 bases are TGTGCCAGCACCCTCGAGGACAGAAACTACGAG. This encodes CASTLEDRNYE. The full-length CDR3 reads as CASTLEDRNYEQYF. V gene TRBV2 combines with J gene TRBJ2-7; D perhaps matches TRBD1 (6 bases). Read sequence stops 3 residues before the CDR3 end, and the germline J gene provides the missing end. V lost 7 bases and J lost 3, with 16 bases in between. The CDR3 covers 14 residues. CDR1 and CDR2 from the germline V gene are SNHLY and FYNNEI.

Only a few counts were recorded for this clone. A junction end diverges from the germline sequence, so it may reflect a read error. The observed sequence ends 3 residues before the CDR3 terminus, with the missing tail filled in from the germline J gene. The chain joins TRBV7-7 to TRBJ1-1; D might be TRBD1 (6 bases). The germline gives CDR1 SSHAT, CDR2 FNYEAQ (reference sequence). The CDR3 extends over 16 amino acids. CDR3 bases read: TGTGCTAGCAGCTTGGGTCGGACAGTGCTTGGGGAGACA. Translating gives CASSLGRTVLGET. The entire CDR3 is CASSLGRTVLGETAFF.

This clone was counted between two and nine times. Coverage ceases 3 residues before the CDR3 finishes, and the germline J gene fills in the end. V and J are TRBV7-9 and TRBJ1-6; 9 positions match TRBD1. The CDR3 covers 15 residues. V gave up 5 bases and J gave up 7 bases; unmatched junction bases: 6. Germline lookup yields CDR1 SEHNR and CDR2 FQNEAQ (reference sequence). CDR3 bases read: TGTGCCAGCAGCCCGGGGGGACAGGGAAATTCACCC. It encodes CASSPGGQGNSP. The full CDR3 protein reads CASSPGGQGNSPLHF.

This clone was seen at least ten times. The read ends 3 residues before the CDR3 terminus; that terminus is restored from the germline J gene. The J gene is TRBJ1-3, the V gene TRBV30; D is perhaps TRBD1 (5 bases). From germline, CDR1 is GTSNPN and CDR2 SVGIG (reference sequence). V gave up 0 bases and J gave up 6 bases, with 12 bases separating them. The CDR3 runs 14 residues. The sequenced CDR3 bases are TGTGCCTGGAGTGTGGGCAGGGAGGCAAACACC. It codes for CAWSVGREANT. The full CDR3 protein is CAWSVGREANTIYF.

This clone was seen only a few times. The germline gene is not matched at one end of the junction; a read error may be the cause. The read ends 3 residues shy of where the CDR3 ends; the end is completed using the germline J gene. This specimen includes other DNA sequences encoding the same CDR3. The genes are TRBV6-1 and TRBJ1-3, with D perhaps matching TRBD1 (6 bases). The CDR3 loop spans 14 amino acids. Germline V gene lookup returns CDR1 MNHNS and CDR2 SASEGT. CDR3 loop: CASSEALRGDTIYF. CDR3 bases read: TGTGCCAGCAGTGAAGCGCTTCGGGGGGACACA.

Comments on this clone: The CDR3 goes on 3 residues after the read ends, and that part is filled in from the germline J gene. The V call is TRBV19, the J call TRBJ2-2; tentatively, D is TRBD1 (5 bases). Germline CDR1 reads LNHDA; CDR2 reads SQIVND (reference sequence). The CDR3 has 15 amino acids. V dropped 1 base and J dropped 5 bases, with 11 bases sitting between them. Incomplete CDR3 DNA: TGTGCCAGTAGTATAGGGGTGGCAGGGACCGGGGAG. It is translated as CASSIGVAGTGE. The CDR3 as a whole reads CASSIGVAGTGELFF.